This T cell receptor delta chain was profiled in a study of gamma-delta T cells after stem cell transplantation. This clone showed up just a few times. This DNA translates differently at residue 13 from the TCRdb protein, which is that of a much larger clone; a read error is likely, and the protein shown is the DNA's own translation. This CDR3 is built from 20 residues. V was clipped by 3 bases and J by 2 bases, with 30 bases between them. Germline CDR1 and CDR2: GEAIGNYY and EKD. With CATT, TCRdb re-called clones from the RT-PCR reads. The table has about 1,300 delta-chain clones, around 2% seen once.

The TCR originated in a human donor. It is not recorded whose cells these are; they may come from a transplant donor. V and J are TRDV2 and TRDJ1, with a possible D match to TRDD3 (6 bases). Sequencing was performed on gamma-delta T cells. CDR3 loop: CACDPLSPRDTGRNTDKLIF. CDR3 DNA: TGTGCCTGTGACCCACTCTCTCCTAGAGATACTGGGAGAAATACCGATAAACTCATCTTT.